Given below is one T cell receptor (beta chain) in context. This entry belongs to a study of T-cell reconstitution after alpha-beta-depleted transplantation in children. CDR3 length equals 16 residues. The V gene's germline CDR1 is MNHEY and CDR2 SVGAGI. V gave up 0 bases and J gave up 1 base; unmatched junction bases: 5. Preparation of the TCRbeta library used unique molecular identifiers. TCRdb redid the calling of the PCR reads with MiXCR, one entry per CDR3 protein. The sample records about 200,000 distinct CDR3 sequences, about 14% being singletons. The receptor was derived from a human donor who donated a stem cell graft to a child with acute lymphoblastic leukemia. This chain links TRBV6-5 with TRBJ1-2; 7 bases are a match to TRBD1. The material was PBMCs from the stem cell graft donor, obtained from the stem cell graft. The DNA of the CDR3 is TGTGCCAGCAGTTACTCGAACAGGGGCTTTAACTATGGCTACACCTTC. This codes for CASSYSNRGFNYGYTF.